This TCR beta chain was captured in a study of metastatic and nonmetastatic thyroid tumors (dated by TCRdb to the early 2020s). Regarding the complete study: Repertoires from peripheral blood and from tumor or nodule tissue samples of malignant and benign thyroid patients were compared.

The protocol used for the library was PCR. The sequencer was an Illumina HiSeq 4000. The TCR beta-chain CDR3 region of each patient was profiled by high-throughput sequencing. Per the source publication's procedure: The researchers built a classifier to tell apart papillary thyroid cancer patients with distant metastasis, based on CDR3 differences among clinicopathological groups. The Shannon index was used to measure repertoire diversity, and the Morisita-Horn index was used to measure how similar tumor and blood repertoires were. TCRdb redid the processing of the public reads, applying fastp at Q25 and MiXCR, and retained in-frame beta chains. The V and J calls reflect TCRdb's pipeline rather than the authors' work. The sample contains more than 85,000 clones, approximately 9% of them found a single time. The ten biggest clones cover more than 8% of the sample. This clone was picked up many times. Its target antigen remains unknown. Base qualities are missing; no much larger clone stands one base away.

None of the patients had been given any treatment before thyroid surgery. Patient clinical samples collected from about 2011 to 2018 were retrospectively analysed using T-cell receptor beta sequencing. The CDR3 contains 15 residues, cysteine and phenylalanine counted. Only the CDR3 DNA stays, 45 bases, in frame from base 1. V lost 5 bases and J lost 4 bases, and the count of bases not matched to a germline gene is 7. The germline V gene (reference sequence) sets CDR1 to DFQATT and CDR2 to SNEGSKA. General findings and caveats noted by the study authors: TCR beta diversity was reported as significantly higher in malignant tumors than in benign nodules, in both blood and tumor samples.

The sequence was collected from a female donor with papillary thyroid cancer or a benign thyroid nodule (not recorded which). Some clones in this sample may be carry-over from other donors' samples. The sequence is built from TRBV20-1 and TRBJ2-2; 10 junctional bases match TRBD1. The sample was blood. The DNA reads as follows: TGCAGTGCTGCCGACAGGGGGCGAAGCACCGGGGAGCTGTTTTTT. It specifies CSAADRGRSTGELFF.